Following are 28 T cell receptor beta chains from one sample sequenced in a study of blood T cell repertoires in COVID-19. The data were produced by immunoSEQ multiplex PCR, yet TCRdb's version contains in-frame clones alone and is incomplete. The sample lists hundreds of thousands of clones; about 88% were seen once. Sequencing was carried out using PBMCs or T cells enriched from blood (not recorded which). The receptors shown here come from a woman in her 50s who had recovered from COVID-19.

For the CDR3, the DNA is TGTGCCAGCAGCTTGAGTCAGGGAGGTAATCAGCCCCAGCATTTT. Its protein product is CASSLSQGGNQPQHF. This rearrangement joins TRBV5-8 to TRBJ1-5; TRBD1 might be the D (5 bases). The CDR3 runs 15 residues. Germline CDR1 SGHTS, CDR2 YDEGEE. With 1 base removed from V and 4 bases from J, the gap between germline ends came to 12 bases.

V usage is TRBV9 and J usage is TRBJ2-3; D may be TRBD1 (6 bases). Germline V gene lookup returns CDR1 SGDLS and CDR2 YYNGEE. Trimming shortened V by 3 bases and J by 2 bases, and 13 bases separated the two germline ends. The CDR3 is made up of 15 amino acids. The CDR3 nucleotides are TGTGCCAGCAGCGCATGGACAGAAGTCACAGATACGCAGTATTTT. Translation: CASSAWTEVTDTQYF.

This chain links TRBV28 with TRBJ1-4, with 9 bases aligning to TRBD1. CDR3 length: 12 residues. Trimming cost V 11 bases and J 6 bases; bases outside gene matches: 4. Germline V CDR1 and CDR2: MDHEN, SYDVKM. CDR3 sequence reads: CASQGAYEKLFF. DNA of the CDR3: TGTGCCTCACAGGGGGCGTATGAAAAACTGTTTTTT.

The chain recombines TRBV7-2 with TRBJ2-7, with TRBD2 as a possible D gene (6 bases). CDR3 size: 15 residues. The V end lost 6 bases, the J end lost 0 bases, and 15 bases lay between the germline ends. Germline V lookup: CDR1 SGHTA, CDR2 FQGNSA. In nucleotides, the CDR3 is TGTGCCAGCAGGCGGGATCTTGTTCCCTCCTACGAGCAGTACTTC. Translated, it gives CASRRDLVPSYEQYF.

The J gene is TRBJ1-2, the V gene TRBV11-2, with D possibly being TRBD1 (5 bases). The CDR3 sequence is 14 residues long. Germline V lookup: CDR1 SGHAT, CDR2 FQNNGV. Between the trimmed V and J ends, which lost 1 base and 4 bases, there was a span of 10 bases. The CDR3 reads CASSLAGPVYGYTF. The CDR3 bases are TGTGCCAGCAGCTTAGCAGGGCCAGTCTATGGCTACACCTTC.

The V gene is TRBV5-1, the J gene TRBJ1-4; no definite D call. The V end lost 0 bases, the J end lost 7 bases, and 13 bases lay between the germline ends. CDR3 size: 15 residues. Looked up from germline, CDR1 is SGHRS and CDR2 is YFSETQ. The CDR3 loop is CASSLGGADTEKLFF. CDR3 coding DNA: TGCGCCAGCAGCTTGGGAGGCGCCGATACTGAAAAACTGTTTTTT.

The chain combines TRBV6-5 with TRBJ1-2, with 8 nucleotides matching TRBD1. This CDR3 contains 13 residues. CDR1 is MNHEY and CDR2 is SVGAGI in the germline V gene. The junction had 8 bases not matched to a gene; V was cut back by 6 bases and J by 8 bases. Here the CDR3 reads CASSQGATGGYTF. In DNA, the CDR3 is TGTGCCAGCAGCCAGGGGGCTACGGGGGGCTACACCTTC.

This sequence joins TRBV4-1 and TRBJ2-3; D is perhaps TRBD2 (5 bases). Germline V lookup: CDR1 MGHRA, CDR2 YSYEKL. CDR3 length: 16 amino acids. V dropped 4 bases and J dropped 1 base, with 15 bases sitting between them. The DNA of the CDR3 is TGCGCCAGCAGCCCCTCCCCCAGCGGCGGCACAGATACGCAGTATTTT. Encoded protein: CASSPSPSGGTDTQYF.

DNA for the CDR3: TGTGCCAGCAGTGAATATGCAGGGATCGGTGGCTACACCTTC. Its protein product is CASSEYAGIGGYTF. The chain is built from TRBV25-1 and TRBJ1-2, with a possible D match to TRBD1 (5 bases). This CDR3 is 14 amino acids long. CDR1 MGHDK and CDR2 SYGVNS come from the germline V gene. Trimming shortened V by 0 bases and J by 7 bases, and 12 bases separated the two germline ends.

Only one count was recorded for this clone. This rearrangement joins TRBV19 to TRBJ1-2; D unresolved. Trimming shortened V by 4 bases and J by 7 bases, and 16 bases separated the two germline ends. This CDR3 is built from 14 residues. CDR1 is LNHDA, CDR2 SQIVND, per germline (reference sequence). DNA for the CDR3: TGTGCCAGTAGTACGCCGGGAGTAGGAAGTGGCTACACCTTC. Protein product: CASSTPGVGSGYTF. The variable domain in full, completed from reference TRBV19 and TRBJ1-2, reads DGGITQSPKYLFRKEGQNVTLSCEQNLNHDAMYWYRQDPGQGLRLIYYSQIVNDFQKGDIAEGYSVSREKKESFPLTVTSAQKNPTAFYLCASSTPGVGSGYTFGSGTRLTVV.

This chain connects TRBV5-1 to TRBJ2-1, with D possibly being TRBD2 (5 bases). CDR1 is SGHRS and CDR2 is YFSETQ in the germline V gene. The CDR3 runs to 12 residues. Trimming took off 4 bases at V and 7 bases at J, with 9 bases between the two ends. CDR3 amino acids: CASSIGLNEQFF. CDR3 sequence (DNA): TGCGCCAGCAGCATAGGACTGAATGAGCAGTTCTTC.

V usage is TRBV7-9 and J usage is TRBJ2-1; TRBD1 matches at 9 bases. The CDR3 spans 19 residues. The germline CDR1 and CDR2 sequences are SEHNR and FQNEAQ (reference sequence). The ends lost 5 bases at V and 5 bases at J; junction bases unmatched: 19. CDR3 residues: CASSPRTGLGQGRNNEQFF. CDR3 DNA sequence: TGTGCCAGCAGCCCCCGGACTGGACTAGGACAGGGGCGGAACAATGAGCAGTTCTTC.

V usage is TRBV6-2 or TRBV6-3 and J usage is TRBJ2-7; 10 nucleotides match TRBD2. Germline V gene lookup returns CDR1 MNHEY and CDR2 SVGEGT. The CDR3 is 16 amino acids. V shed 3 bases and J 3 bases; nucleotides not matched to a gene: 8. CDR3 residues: CASSYGKSGRDYEQYF. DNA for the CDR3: TGTGCCAGCAGTTATGGAAAGAGCGGGAGGGACTACGAGCAGTACTTC.

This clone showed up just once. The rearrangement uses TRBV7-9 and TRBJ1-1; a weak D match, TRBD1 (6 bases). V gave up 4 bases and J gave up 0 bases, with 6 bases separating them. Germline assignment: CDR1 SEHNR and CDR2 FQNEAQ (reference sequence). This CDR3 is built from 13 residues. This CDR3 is CASSWDMNTEAFF. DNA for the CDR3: TGTGCCAGCAGCTGGGACATGAACACTGAAGCTTTCTTT.

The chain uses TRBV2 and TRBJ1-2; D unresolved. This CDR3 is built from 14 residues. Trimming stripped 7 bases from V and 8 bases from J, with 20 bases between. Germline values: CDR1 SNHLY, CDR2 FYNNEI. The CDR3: CASTPGFWQGGYTF. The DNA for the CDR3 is TGTGCCAGCACCCCGGGATTCTGGCAAGGGGGCTACACCTTC.

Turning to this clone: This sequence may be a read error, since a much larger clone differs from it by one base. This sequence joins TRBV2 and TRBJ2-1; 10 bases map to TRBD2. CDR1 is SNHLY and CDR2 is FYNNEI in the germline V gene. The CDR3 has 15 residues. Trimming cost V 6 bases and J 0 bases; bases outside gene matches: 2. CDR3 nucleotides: TGTGCCAGCAGGCCTAGCGGGAGCTCCTACAATGAGCAGTTCTTC. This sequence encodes CASRPSGSSYNEQFF. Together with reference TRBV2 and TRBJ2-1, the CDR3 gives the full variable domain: EPEVTQTPSHQVTQMGQEVILRCVPISNHLYFYWYRQILGQKVEFLVSFYNNEISEKSEIFDDQFSVERPDGSNFTLKIRSTKLEDSAMYFCASRPSGSSYNEQFFGPGTRLTVL.

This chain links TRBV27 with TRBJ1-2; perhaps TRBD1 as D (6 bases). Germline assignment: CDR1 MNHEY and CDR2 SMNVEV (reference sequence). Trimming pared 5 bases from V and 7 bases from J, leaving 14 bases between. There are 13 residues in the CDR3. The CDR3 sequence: CASSPPAGVGYTF. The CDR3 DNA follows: TGTGCCAGCAGTCCGCCGGCAGGGGTTGGCTACACCTTC.

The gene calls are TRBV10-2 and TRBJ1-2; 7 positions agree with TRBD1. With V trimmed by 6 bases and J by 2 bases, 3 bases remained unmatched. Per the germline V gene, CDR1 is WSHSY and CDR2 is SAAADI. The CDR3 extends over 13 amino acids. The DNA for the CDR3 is TGCGCCAGCAGGGGGACAGACAACTATGGCTACACCTTC. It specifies CASRGTDNYGYTF.

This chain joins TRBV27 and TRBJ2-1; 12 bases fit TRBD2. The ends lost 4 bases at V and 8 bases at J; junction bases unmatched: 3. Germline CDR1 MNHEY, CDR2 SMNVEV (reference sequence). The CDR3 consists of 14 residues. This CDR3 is CASSSASGRDEQFF. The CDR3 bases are TGTGCCAGCAGTTCGGCTAGCGGGAGGGATGAGCAGTTCTTC.

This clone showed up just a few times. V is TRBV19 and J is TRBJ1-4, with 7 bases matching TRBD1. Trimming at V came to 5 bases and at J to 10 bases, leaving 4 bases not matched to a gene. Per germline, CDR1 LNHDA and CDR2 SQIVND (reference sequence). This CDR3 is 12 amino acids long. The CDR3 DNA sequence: TGTGCCAGTAGTGTAAGACAGGGAAAACTGTTTTTT. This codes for CASSVRQGKLFF.

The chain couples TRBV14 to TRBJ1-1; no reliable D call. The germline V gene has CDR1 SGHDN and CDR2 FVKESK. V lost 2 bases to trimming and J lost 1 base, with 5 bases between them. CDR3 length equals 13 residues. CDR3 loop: CASSQQANTEAFF. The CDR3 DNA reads TGTGCCAGCAGCCAACAGGCGAACACTGAAGCTTTCTTT. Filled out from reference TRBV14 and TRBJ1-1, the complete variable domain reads EAGVTQFPSHSVIEKGQTVTLRCDPISGHDNLYWYRRVMGKEIKFLLHFVKESKQDESGMPNNRFLAERTGGTYSTLKVQPAELEDSGVYFCASSQQANTEAFFGQGTRLTVV.

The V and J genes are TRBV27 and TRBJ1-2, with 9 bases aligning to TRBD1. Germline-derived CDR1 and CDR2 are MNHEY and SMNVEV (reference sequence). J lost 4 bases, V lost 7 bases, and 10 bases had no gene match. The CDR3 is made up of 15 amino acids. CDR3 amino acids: CASKQPGQGAYGYTF. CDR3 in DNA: TGTGCCAGCAAACAGCCGGGACAGGGCGCCTATGGCTACACCTTC.

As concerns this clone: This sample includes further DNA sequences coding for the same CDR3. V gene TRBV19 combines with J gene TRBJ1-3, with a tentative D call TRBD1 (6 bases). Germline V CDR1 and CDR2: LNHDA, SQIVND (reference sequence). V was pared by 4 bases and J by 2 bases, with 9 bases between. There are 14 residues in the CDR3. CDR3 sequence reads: CASSTQGAGNTIYF. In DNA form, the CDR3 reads TGTGCCAGTAGTACACAGGGCGCTGGAAACACCATATATTTT.

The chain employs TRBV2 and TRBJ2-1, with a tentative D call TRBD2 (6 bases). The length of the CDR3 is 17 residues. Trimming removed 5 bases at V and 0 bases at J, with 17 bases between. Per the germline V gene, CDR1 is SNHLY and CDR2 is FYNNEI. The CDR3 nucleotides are TGTGCCAGCAGTACCGAGGACTACCCCAGCTCCTACAATGAGCAGTTCTTC. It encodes CASSTEDYPSSYNEQFF.

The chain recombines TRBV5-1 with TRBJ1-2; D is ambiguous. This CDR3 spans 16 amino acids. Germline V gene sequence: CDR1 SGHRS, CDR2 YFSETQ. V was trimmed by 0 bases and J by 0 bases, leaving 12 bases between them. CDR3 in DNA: TGCGCCAGCAGCTTGGGGTACGGCACAGCTAACTATGGCTACACCTTC. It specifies CASSLGYGTANYGYTF.

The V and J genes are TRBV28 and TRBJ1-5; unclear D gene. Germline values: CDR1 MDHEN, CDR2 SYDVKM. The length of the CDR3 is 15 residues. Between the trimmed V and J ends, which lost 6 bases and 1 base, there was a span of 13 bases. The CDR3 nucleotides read TGTGCCAGCAGGAGAGAAGGGAGCAGCAATCAGCCCCAGCATTTT. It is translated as CASRREGSSNQPQHF. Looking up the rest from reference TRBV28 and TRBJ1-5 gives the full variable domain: DVKVTQSSRYLVKRTGEKVFLECVQDMDHENMFWYRQDPGLGLRLIYFSYDVKMKEKGDIPEGYSVSREKKERFSLILESASTNQTSMYLCASRREGSSNQPQHFGDGTRLSIL.

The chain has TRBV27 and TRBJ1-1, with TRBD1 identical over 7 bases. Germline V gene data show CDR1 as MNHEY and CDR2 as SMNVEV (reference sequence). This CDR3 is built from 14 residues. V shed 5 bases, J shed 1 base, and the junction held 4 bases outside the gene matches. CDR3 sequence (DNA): TGTGCCAGCAGTACCCGACAGGGGAACACTGAAGCTTTCTTT. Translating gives CASSTRQGNTEAFF.

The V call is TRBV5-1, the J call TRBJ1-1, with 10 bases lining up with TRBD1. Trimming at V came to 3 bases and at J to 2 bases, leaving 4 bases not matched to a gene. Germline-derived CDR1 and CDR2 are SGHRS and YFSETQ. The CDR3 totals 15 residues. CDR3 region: CASSSLTGGNTEAFF. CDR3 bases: TGCGCCAGCAGCTCATTGACAGGGGGCAACACTGAAGCTTTCTTT. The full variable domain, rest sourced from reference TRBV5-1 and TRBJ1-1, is KAGVTQTPRYLIKTRGQQVTLSCSPISGHRSVSWYQQTPGQGLQFLFEYFSETQRNKGNFPGRFSGRQFSNSRSEMNVSTLELGDSALYLCASSSLTGGNTEAFFGQGTRLTVV.